This TCR beta chain was retrieved from a study of T cell responses to AZD1222 COVID-19 vaccine. The wider study: Combined were second doses at about 4 or about 12 weeks.

This clone was seen more than once but under ten times. Its matching antigen is unknown. TCRdb's table, derived via immunoSEQ multiplex PCR, lists solely in-frame clones and lacks some. The sample has about 170,000 clones, over 85% seen once; the top ten hold 1.5% to 2%. Study findings and constraints: Spike-specific TCR breadth and depth were elevated following two AZD1222 doses. Only 5 to 7 AZD1222 recipients were seropositive at baseline. In a largely white British group with more females than males, clonal diversity was possibly underestimated.

Trimming took off 1 base at V and 1 base at J, with 10 bases between the two ends. Germline V CDR1 and CDR2: MGHRA, YSYEKL. This CDR3 comprises 16 residues. The receptor comes from an adult in good health. The material was peripheral blood, obtained on day 0 of AZD1222 vaccination. The chain combines TRBV4-1 with TRBJ1-4, with D perhaps matching TRBD1 (6 bases). The CDR3 is CASSQVEDRTNEKLFF. CDR3 DNA sequence: TGCGCCAGCAGCCAAGTGGAGGACAGAACTAATGAAAAACTGTTTTTT.